The 4 T cell receptor beta chains below all came from one sample that was sequenced in a study of vaccination and CD4 T cells after COVID-19. Their recognized antigens are unknown. Sequencing of cultured CD4+ T cell DNA used the Oncomine TCR Beta short-read assay. TCRdb re-derived calls from the PCR reads in MiXCR, one entry per CDR3 protein. This sample has 1,500 to 2,000 distinct CDR3 sequences, with around three fifths found just once. Treatment denoted: approximately 9-day PBMC culture with coronavirus spike peptide pools or control peptides (ViraFEST assay). Gathering of the CD4+ T cells, from the unexposed donor, took place before the COVID-19 pandemic (2011-2018). The sample consisted of CD4+ T cells from blood, cultured in vitro. These receptors originate from a human donor in good health.

The DNA of the CDR3 is TGTGCCAGCAGCCCCACCACGGCCGGGCCTATAGCCCATGGCTACACCTTC. As protein: CASSPTTAGPIAHGYTF. J is TRBJ1-2 and V is TRBV7-2; D is unresolved. The CDR3 loop spans 17 amino acids. V gave up 5 bases and J gave up 6 bases, with 25 bases separating them. Germline CDR1 and CDR2: SGHTA and FQGNSA.

V usage is TRBV14 and J usage is TRBJ2-7, with no clear D. The CDR3 spans 13 residues. Trimming left V 4 bases short and J 2 bases short, with 9 bases between. Germline V gene lookup returns CDR1 SGHDN and CDR2 FVKESK. CDR3 DNA sequence: TGTGCCAGCAGCCGTGCAGACGCCTACGAGCAGTACTTC. Residues: CASSRADAYEQYF.

This clonotype was detected only a few times. This sequence joins TRBV10-1 and TRBJ2-5, with 10 bases matching TRBD1. J gave up 8 bases and V 5 bases, and 5 bases lay outside the gene matches. Looked up from germline, CDR1 is WNHNN and CDR2 is SYGVQD (reference sequence). The CDR3 contains 13 residues. CDR3 region: CASSQDRGTTQYF. The CDR3 DNA reads as TGCGCCAGCAGTCAGGACAGGGGGACCACCCAGTACTTC.

The DNA for the CDR3 is TGTGCCAGCAGTCTGATAGGACAAAACACTGAAGCTTTCTTT. This codes for CASSLIGQNTEAFF. V gene TRBV6-1 combines with J gene TRBJ1-1, with TRBD1 as a possible D gene (5 bases). The germline V and J ends were trimmed by 5 bases and 2 bases, with 12 bases remaining between them. The V gene's germline CDR1 is MNHNS and CDR2 SASEGT. This CDR3 is 14 amino acids long.